This TCR beta chain was captured in a study of CD8 T cells in ankylosing spondylitis. The study's findings and limits: CD8+ by phenotype, disease-linked clones were relatively rare in peripheral blood. From matched ankylosing spondylitis synovial fluid, disease-linked clones were reportedly recovered at significantly enriched levels.

The ends were cut back, 5 bases at V and 3 bases at J, with 8 bases in the middle. Germline CDR1 DFQATT, CDR2 SNEGSKA (reference sequence). The CDR3 has 12 amino acids. The table lists this clonotype with many counts. Its target is unknown. 5'-RACE, quantitative and with molecular barcodes, yielded the TCR beta libraries. TCRdb ran MiXCR on the 5' RACE reads and lists one entry per CDR3 protein. Of some 16,000 distinct CDR3 sequences detected, 8% to 10% appear once; the ten largest clones hold roughly 30%. The TCR comes from a male donor with ankylosing spondylitis or in good health (not recorded which). Sequencing used blood. V is TRBV20-1 and J is TRBJ2-1, with D unclear. The DNA for the CDR3 is TGCAGTGCTGCCGGCTACTACAATGAGCAGTTCTTC. Protein sequence: CSAAGYYNEQFF.